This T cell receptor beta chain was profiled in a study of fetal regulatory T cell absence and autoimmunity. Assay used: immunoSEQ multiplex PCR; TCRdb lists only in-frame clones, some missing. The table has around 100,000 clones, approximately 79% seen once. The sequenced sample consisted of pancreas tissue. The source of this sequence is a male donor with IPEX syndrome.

This CDR3 reads CASSRGQGGTDTQYF. The CDR3, as DNA: TGTGCCAGCTCACGAGGGCAGGGGGGCACAGATACGCAGTATTTT. The chain is built from TRBV18 and TRBJ2-3, with 7 bases that match TRBD1. Trimming cost V 4 bases and J 1 base; bases outside gene matches: 5. Germline assignment: CDR1 KGHSH and CDR2 LQKENI. The CDR3 spans 15 residues.